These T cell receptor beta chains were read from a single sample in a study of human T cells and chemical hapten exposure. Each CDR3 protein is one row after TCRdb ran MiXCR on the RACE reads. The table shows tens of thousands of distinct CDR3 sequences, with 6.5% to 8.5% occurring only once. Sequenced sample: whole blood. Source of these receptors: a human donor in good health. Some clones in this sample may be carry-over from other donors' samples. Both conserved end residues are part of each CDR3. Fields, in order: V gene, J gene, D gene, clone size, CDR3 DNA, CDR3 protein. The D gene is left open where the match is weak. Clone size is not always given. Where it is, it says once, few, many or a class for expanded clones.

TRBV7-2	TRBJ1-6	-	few	TGTGCCAGCAGCTTATGGGGAGTTGATTCACCCCTCCACTTT	CASSLWGVDSPLHF
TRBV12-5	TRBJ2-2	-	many	TGTGCTAGTGGTTTAAGGACGACCGGGGAGCTGTTTTTT	CASGLRTTGELFF
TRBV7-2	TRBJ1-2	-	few	TGTGCCAGCACCCCCGGCCGAAGTAACTATGGCTACACCTTC	CASTPGRSNYGYTF
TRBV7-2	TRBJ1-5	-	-	TGTGCCAGCAGCCGAGGGTTGAAGGGTACCAATCAGCCCCAGCATTTT	CASSRGLKGTNQPQHF
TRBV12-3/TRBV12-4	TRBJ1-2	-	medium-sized	TGTGCCAGCAGTTTACCCTCGGTCCTTTATGGCGACACCTTC	CASSLPSVLYGDTF
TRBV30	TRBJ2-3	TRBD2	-	TGTGCTTCGACCGGGACTAGCGGGGGGGGCCGAGATACGCAGTATTTT	CASTGTSGGGRDTQYF
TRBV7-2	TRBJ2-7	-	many	TGTGCCAGCAGCCCCGCCCGCTCTTTGTACGAGCAGTACTTC	CASSPARSLYEQYF
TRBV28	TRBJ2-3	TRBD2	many	TGTGCCAGCAGTACTAGCGGGAGAAGCGATACGCAGTATTTT	CASSTSGRSDTQYF
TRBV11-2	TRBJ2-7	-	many	TGTGCCAGCAGCTTAGACTTAGGGAGAAACTACGAGCAGTACTTC	CASSLDLGRNYEQYF
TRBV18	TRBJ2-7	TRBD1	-	TGTGCCAGCTCACCATTTGCCGGTGGGACAGGGGTCCACGAGCAGTACTTC	CASSPFAGGTGVHEQYF
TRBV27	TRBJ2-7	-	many	TGTGCCAGCAGTTTAAAGGGACCCAGCCCCTACTACGAGCAGTACTTC	CASSLKGPSPYYEQYF
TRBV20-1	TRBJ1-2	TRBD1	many	TGCAGTGCTAGAGTTGGGACAGCGTATGGCTACACCTTC	CSARVGTAYGYTF
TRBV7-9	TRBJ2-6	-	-	TGTGCCAGCAGCCACGATAGGGCTGGGGCCAACGTCCTGACTTTC	CASSHDRAGANVLTF
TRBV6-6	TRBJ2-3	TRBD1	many	TGTGCCAGCAGTCGGGACAGGGGAGTAGATACGCAGTATTTT	CASSRDRGVDTQYF
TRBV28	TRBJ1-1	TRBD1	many	TGTGCCAGCAGTGTGGGCCCTGGGACAGGGGGGGATGCTGAAGCTTTCTTT	CASSVGPGTGGDAEAFF
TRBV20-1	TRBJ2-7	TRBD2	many	TGCAGTGCTAGAGAGCTCCTAGCGGGAGTTCGGGAGCAGTACTTC	CSARELLAGVREQYF
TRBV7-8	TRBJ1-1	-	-	TGTGCCAGCAGCTTAGTATCCGGGCTGAACACTGAAGCTTTCTTT	CASSLVSGLNTEAFF
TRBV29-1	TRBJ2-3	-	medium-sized	TGCAGCGTTGAAATCGCCCCCGATACGCAGTATTTT	CSVEIAPDTQYF
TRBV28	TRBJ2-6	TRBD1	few	TGTGCCAGCAGTTTATGGGGACAGGGAACTGGGGCCAACGTCCTGACTTTC	CASSLWGQGTGANVLTF
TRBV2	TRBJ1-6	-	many	TGTGCCAGCAGCGGGGCCTATTCACCCCTCCACTTT	CASSGAYSPLHF
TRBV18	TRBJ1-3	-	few	TGTGCCAGCTCACCCGGGGGGCTTGGAAACACCATATATTTT	CASSPGGLGNTIYF
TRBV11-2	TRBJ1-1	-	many	TGTGCCAGCAGCTTAGCGGGGTCGGTGACCCGAACTGAAGCTTTCTTT	CASSLAGSVTRTEAFF
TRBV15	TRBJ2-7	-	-	TGTGCCACCAGCTTTACAGGGAACGAGCAGTACTTC	CATSFTGNEQYF
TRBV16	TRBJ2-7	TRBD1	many	TGTGCCAGCAGCCAATCGGGACAGGGGGCTCGGGAGCAGTACTTC	CASSQSGQGAREQYF
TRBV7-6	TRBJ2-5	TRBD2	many	TGTGCCAGCAGCTTAAGGGCTAGCGGGAGGTATCCGGAGACCCAGTACTTC	CASSLRASGRYPETQYF
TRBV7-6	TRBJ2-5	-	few	TGTGCCAGCAGCTTAGGAGGGGGACGGGAGACCCAGTACTTC	CASSLGGGRETQYF
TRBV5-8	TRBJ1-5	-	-	TGTGCCAGCAGCGTAAACGGCGGCTCGAGACAGCCCCAGCATTTT	CASSVNGGSRQPQHF
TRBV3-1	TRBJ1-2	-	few	TGTGCCAGCAGCCCGATGGTAGGGATCCCCGTCTATGGCTACAACTTC	CASSPMVGIPVYGYNF
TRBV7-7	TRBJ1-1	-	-	TGTGCCAGCAGCTTAGAGAAGGGGGGAGAGGCTTTCTTT	CASSLEKGGEAFF
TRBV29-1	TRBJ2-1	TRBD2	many	TGCAGCGTTGAGGGGCGTGACTGGGGGGGCTACAATGAGCAGTTCTTC	CSVEGRDWGGYNEQFF
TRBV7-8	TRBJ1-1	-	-	TGTGCCAGCGGCTTATCAGGGGTTACCACTGAAGCTTTCTTT	CASGLSGVTTEAFF
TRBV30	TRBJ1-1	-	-	TGTGCCTGGAGTGTACCCGGGTCGCGCACTGAAGCTTTCTTT	CAWSVPGSRTEAFF